This TCR beta chain appears in the sequencing data of a study of lung T cells in sarcoidosis with Löfgren's syndrome. Germline values: CDR1 SEHNR, CDR2 FQNEAQ (reference sequence). The CDR3 runs 14 residues. V dropped 2 bases and J dropped 3 bases, with 9 bases sitting between them. One entry per CDR3 protein results from TCRdb running MiXCR on the reads. The repertoire has tens of thousands of distinct CDR3 sequences, over 20% of them found once; the top ten carry about 2.5%. Material: CD4+ T cells from PBMCs. The rearrangement links TRBV7-9 to TRBJ2-3, with D possibly matching TRBD2 (6 bases). The sequence derives from a human donor with sarcoidosis (Löfgren's syndrome or another form), or a control subject (not recorded which). The CDR3, as DNA: TGTGCCAGCAGCTTACTGGCGGGGACAGATACGCAGTATTTT. This gives the protein CASSLLAGTDTQYF.